The 14 T cell receptor beta chains listed next were all sequenced from one sample in a study of T cell responses to AZD1222 COVID-19 vaccine. TCRdb keeps only in-frame clones here, not all; method: immunoSEQ multiplex PCR. The table includes 150,000 or so clones, 90% to 95% detected once. Sequenced here: peripheral blood, sampled 28 days after the second AZD1222 dose. All receptors derive from an adult who received the AZD1222 COVID-19 vaccine.

V is TRBV7-9 and J is TRBJ2-7, with D perhaps matching TRBD1 (5 bases). The CDR3 loop spans 14 amino acids. V lost 4 bases to trimming and J lost 0 bases, with 10 bases between them. The germline gives CDR1 SEHNR, CDR2 FQNEAQ (reference sequence). The chain's CDR3 is CASSYGQPSYEQYF. CDR3 in DNA: TGTGCCAGCAGCTACGGACAACCCTCCTACGAGCAGTACTTC.

This clone was counted once. This sequence joins TRBV28 and TRBJ2-3; no clear D. Trimming stripped 8 bases from V and 0 bases from J, with 6 bases between. Per the germline V gene, CDR1 is MDHEN and CDR2 is SYDVKM. The CDR3 has 12 amino acids. In DNA, the CDR3 is TGTGCCAGCCGGATGAGCACAGATACGCAGTATTTT. Encoded protein: CASRMSTDTQYF.

V gene TRBV5-1 combines with J gene TRBJ2-2, with 10 nucleotides matching TRBD1. Germline assignment: CDR1 SGHRS and CDR2 YFSETQ. The CDR3 has 16 amino acids. V was clipped by 5 bases and J by 4 bases; unmatched bases: 8. DNA of the CDR3: TGCGCCAGCAGTCGACTGACAGGGGGCAGCACCGGGGAGCTGTTTTTT. This sequence encodes CASSRLTGGSTGELFF.

About this clone itself: The same CDR3 is also encoded by other DNA sequences in this sample. The chain has TRBV7-2 and TRBJ1-6, with 8 bases identical to TRBD1. Trimming removed 6 bases from V and 5 bases from J; junction bases left unmatched: 3. The CDR3 is made up of 14 amino acids. Germline CDR1 is SGHTA and CDR2 is FQGNSA. For the CDR3, the DNA is TGTGCCAGCAGGCCGGGACAGGATAATTCACCCCTCCACTTT. It translates to CASRPGQDNSPLHF. The full variable domain, in which reference TRBV7-2 and TRBJ1-6 provide the parts outside the CDR3, is GAGVSQSPSNKVTEKGKDVELRCDPISGHTALYWYRQSLGQGLEFLIYFQGNSAPDKSGLPSDRFSAERTGGSVSTLTIQRTQQEDSAVYLCASRPGQDNSPLHFGNGTRLTVT.

The chain joins TRBV5-4 to TRBJ2-7; D unclear. Per germline, CDR1 SGHNT and CDR2 YYREEE (reference sequence). The CDR3 has 15 residues. Trimming removed 4 bases at V and 3 bases at J, with 17 bases between. In DNA, the CDR3 is TGTGCCAGCAGCACGGACCCTGCCCTCAACTACGAGCAGTACTTC. It encodes CASSTDPALNYEQYF.

The chain employs TRBV11-2 and TRBJ2-7; 11 nucleotides agree with TRBD2. Trimming removed 1 base from V and 6 bases from J; junction bases left unmatched: 8. This CDR3 is 16 amino acids long. Germline-derived CDR1 and CDR2 are SGHAT and FQNNGV. This chain's CDR3 is CASSLASSGRASEQYF. The CDR3 DNA sequence: TGTGCCAGCAGCTTAGCTAGTAGCGGGAGGGCAAGCGAGCAGTACTTC. Full variable domain (outside the CDR3, taken from reference TRBV11-2 and TRBJ2-7): EAGVAQSPRYKIIEKRQSVAFWCNPISGHATLYWYQQILGQGPKLLIQFQNNGVVDDSQLPKDRFSAERLKGVDSTLKIQPAKLEDSAVYLCASSLASSGRASEQYFGPGTRLTVT.

About this clone itself: A junction boundary mismatches the germline segment, possibly from a read error. The V and J genes are TRBV6-5 and TRBJ1-2; 7 bases match TRBD1. The CDR3 is 14 amino acids. Germline-derived CDR1 and CDR2 are MNHEY and SVGAGI. CDR3 amino acids: CASSYGRGPSIVHF. The CDR3 DNA sequence: TGTGCCAGCAGTTACGGAAGGGGGCCCTCCATAGTACACTTC.

This rearrangement joins TRBV27 to TRBJ2-1; the D gene is possibly TRBD1 (5 bases). The ends were cut back, 3 bases at V and 7 bases at J, with 13 bases in the middle. The length of the CDR3 is 14 residues. Germline V lookup: CDR1 MNHEY, CDR2 SMNVEV (reference sequence). This CDR3 reads CASSFRAGWNEQFF. Here the CDR3 DNA reads TGTGCCAGCAGTTTTCGGGCAGGGTGGAATGAGCAGTTCTTC.

This chain uses TRBV7-2 with TRBJ2-7; TRBD2 matches 9 bases. This CDR3 contains 16 residues. Germline trimming cut 1 base from V and 3 bases from J; bases unmatched to any gene: 7. Germline V gene lookup returns CDR1 SGHTA and CDR2 FQGNSA. The CDR3 here is CASSLGLAVEVYEQYF. For the CDR3, the DNA is TGTGCCAGCAGCTTAGGACTAGCGGTAGAAGTCTACGAGCAGTACTTC.

The rearrangement joins TRBV6-1 to TRBJ2-1, with D hard to call. V was shortened by 3 bases and J by 5 bases, with 8 bases between the two germline ends. Germline V gene data show CDR1 as MNHNS and CDR2 as SASEGT. This CDR3 comprises 13 residues. The DNA for the CDR3 is TGTGCCAGCAGTGAGGACGGAGACAATGAGCAGTTCTTC. Its translation is CASSEDGDNEQFF.

The chain is built from TRBV19 and TRBJ1-4; D may be TRBD1 (5 bases). CDR1 is LNHDA, CDR2 SQIVND, per germline (reference sequence). Trimming stripped 5 bases from V and 0 bases from J, with 19 bases between. There are 18 residues in the CDR3. As DNA, the CDR3 is TGTGCCAGTAGTCTACTCCGGGGCCTCCCTGCAACTAATGAAAAACTGTTTTTT. Translating it yields CASSLLRGLPATNEKLFF.

V and J are TRBV27 and TRBJ1-3; D uncertain. Trimming pared 6 bases from V and 2 bases from J, leaving 23 bases between. The CDR3 consists of 18 residues. The germline V gene has CDR1 MNHEY and CDR2 SMNVEV (reference sequence). In nucleotides, the CDR3 is TGTGCCAGCAGGACGGAAACGACAAGCTCAAGCGCTGGAAACACCATATATTTT. It is translated as CASRTETTSSSAGNTIYF.

This chain links TRBV19 with TRBJ1-1; 7 nucleotides agree with TRBD1. The ends lost 4 bases at V and 7 bases at J; junction bases unmatched: 3. Germline lookup yields CDR1 LNHDA and CDR2 SQIVND (reference sequence). The CDR3 covers 12 residues. The CDR3 DNA reads TGTGCCAGTAGTACGGGACAGTTTGAAGCTTTCTTT. It codes for CASSTGQFEAFF.

The rearrangement joins TRBV9 to TRBJ2-3; 8 nucleotides match TRBD2. J was trimmed by 3 bases and V by 8 bases; bases with no gene match: 8. The CDR3 length is 14 residues. Germline CDR1 is SGDLS and CDR2 is YYNGEE. The CDR3 sequence: CASHRGGKTDTQYF. In DNA form, the CDR3 reads TGTGCCAGTCACCGGGGGGGTAAAACAGATACGCAGTATTTT.